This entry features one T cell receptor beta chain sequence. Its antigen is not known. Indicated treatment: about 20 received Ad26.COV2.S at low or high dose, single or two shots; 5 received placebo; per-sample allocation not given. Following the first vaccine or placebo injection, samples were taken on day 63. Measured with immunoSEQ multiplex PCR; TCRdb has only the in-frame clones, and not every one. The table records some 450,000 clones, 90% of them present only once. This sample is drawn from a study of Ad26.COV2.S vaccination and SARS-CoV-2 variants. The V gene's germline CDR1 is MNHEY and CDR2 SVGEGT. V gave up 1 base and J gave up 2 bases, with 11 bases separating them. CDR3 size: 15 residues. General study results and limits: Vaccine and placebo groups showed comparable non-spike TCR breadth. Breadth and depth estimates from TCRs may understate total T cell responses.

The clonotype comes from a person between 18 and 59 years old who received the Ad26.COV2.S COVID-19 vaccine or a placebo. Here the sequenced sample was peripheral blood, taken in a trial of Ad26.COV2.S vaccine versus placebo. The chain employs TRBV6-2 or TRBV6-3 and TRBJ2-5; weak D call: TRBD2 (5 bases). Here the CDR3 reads CASSYFRELQETQYF. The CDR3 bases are TGTGCCAGCAGTTACTTCCGGGAACTTCAAGAGACCCAGTACTTC.